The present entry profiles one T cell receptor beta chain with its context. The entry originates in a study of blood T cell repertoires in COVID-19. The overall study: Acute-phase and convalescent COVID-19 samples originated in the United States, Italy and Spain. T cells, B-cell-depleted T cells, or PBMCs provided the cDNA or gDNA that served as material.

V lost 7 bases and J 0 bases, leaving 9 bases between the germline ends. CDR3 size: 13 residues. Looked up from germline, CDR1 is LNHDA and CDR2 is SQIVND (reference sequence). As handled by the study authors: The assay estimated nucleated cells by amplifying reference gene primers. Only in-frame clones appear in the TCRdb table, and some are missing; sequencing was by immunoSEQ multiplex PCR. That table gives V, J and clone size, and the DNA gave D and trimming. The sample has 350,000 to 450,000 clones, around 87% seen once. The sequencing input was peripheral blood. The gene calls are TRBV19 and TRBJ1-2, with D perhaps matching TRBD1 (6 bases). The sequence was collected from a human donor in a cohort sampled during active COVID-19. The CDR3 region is CASNPGANYGYTF. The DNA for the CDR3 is TGTGCCAGTAATCCAGGGGCTAACTATGGCTACACCTTC. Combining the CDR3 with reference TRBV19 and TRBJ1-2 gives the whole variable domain DGGITQSPKYLFRKEGQNVTLSCEQNLNHDAMYWYRQDPGQGLRLIYYSQIVNDFQKGDIAEGYSVSREKKESFPLTVTSAQKNPTAFYLCASNPGANYGYTFGSGTRLTVV.